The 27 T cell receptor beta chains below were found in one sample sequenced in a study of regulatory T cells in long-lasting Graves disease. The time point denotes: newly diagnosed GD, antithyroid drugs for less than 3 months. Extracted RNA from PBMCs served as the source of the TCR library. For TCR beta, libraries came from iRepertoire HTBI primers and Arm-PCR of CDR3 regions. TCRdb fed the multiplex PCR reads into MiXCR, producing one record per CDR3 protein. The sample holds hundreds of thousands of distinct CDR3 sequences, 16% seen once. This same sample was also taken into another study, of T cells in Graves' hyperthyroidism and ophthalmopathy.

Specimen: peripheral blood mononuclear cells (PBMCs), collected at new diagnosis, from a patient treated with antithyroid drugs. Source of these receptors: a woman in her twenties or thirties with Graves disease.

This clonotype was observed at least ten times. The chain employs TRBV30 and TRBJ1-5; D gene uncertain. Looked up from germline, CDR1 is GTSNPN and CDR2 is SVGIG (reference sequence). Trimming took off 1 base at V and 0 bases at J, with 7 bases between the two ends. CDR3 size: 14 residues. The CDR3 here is CAWSESYSNQPQHF. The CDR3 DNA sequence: TGTGCCTGGAGTGAATCCTATAGCAATCAGCCCCAGCATTTT.

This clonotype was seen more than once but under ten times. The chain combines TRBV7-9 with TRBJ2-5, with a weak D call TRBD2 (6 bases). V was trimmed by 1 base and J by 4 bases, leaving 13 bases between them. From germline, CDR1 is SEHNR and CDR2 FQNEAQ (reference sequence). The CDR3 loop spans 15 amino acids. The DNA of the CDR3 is TGTGCCAGCAGCTTAGGAGTCGGGGACTCAGAGACCCAGTACTTC. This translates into CASSLGVGDSETQYF.

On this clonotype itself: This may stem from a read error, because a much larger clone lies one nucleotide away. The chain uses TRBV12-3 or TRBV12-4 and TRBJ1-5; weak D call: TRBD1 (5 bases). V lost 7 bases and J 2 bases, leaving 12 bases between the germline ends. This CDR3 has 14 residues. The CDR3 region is CASIQGGRNQPQHF. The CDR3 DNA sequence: TGTGCCAGCATCCAGGGAGGACGCAATCAGCCCCAGCATTTT.

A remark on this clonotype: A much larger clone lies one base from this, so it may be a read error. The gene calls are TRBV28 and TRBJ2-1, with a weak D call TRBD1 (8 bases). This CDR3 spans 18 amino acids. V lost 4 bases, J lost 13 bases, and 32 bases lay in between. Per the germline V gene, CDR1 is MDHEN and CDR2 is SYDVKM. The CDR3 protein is CASSSGQAGLLAKNIQFF. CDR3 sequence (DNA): TGTGCCAGCAGTTCGGGACAGGCGGGACTACTAGCCAAAAACATTCAGTTCTTC.

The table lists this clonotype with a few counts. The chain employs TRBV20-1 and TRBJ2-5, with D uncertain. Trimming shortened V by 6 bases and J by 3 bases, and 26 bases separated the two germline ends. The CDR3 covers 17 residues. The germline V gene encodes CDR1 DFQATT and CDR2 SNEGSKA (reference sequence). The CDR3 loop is CSAKLGVFPSQKETQYF. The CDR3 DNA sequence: TGCAGTGCAAAACTTGGGGTTTTCCCTTCCCAAAAAGAGACCCAGTACTTC.

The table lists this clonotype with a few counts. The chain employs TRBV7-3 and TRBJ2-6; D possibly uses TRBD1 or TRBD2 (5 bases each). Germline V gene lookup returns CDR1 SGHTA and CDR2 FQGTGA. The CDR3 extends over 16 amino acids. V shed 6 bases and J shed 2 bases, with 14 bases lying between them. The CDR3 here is CASRSGLGAGANVLTF. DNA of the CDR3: TGTGCCAGCAGGTCGGGGCTCGGGGCTGGGGCCAACGTCCTGACTTTC.

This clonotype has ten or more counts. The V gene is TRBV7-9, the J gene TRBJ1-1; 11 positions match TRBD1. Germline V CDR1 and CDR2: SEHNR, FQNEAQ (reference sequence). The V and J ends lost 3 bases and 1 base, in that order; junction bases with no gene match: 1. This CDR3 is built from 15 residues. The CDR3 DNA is TGTGCCAGCAGCTTCGGGACAGGGGGGAACACTGAAGCTTTCTTT. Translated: CASSFGTGGNTEAFF.

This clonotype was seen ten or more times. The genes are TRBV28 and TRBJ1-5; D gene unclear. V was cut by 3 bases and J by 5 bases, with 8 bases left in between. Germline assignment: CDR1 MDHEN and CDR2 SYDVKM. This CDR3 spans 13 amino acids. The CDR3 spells CASSFFDHQPQHF. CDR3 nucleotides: TGTGCCAGCAGTTTTTTCGACCATCAGCCCCAGCATTTT.

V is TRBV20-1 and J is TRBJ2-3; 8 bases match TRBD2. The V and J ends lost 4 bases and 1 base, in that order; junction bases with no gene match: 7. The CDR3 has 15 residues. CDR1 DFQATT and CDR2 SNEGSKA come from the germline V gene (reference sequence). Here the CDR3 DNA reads TGCAGTGCTACCGCTGGTAGCGGGGGCACAGATACGCAGTATTTT. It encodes CSATAGSGGTDTQYF.

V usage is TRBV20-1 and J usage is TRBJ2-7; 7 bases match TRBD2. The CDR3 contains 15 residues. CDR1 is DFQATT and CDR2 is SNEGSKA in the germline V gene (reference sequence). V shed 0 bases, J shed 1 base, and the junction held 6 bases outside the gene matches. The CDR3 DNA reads TGCAGTGCTAGAGATATTCCTAGCGGATCCTACGAGCAGTACTTC. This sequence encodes CSARDIPSGSYEQYF.

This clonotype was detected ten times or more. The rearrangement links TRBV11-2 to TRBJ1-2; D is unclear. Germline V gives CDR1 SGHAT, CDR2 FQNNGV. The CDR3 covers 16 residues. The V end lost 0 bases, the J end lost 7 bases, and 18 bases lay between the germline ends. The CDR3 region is CASSLDQEAGRTGYTF. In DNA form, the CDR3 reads TGTGCCAGCAGCTTAGATCAAGAGGCCGGTCGTACTGGCTACACCTTC. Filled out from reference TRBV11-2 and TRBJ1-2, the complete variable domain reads EAGVAQSPRYKIIEKRQSVAFWCNPISGHATLYWYQQILGQGPKLLIQFQNNGVVDDSQLPKDRFSAERLKGVDSTLKIQPAKLEDSAVYLCASSLDQEAGRTGYTFGSGTRLTVV.

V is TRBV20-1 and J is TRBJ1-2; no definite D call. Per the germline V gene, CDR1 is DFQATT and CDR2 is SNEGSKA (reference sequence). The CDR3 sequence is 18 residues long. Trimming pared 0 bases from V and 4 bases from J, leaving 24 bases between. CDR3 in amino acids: CSAREGFSGEGSGYGYTF. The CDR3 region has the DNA TGCAGTGCTAGAGAGGGGTTTTCGGGAGAGGGTTCGGGCTATGGCTACACCTTC.

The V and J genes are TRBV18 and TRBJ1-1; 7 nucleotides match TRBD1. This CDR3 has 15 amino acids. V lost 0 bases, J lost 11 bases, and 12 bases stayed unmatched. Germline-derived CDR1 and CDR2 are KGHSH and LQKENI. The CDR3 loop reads CASSPPSRGGQLAFF. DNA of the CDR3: TGTGCCAGCTCACCACCGAGCCGAGGGGGCCAGTTGGCTTTCTTT.

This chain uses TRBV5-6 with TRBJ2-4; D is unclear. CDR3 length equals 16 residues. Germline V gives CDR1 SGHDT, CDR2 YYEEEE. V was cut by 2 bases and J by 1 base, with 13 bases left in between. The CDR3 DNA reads TGTGCCAGCAGCTTCCTTGGGGATCCGGCCAAAAACATTCAGTACTTC. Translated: CASSFLGDPAKNIQYF.

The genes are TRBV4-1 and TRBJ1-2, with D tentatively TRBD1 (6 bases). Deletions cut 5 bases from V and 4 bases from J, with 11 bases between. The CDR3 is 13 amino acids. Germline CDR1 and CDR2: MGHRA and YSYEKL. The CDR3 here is CASSAGVTYGYTF. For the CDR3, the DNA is TGCGCCAGCAGCGCAGGGGTTACCTATGGCTACACCTTC.

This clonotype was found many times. DNA of the CDR3: TGTGCCAGCAGCGTAGAGGCGAACACTGAAGCTTTCTTT. Its translation is CASSVEANTEAFF. J is TRBJ1-1 and V is TRBV9; D ambiguous. From germline, CDR1 is SGDLS and CDR2 YYNGEE. The CDR3 runs 13 residues. The V and J ends lost 0 bases and 1 base respectively, with 4 bases between them. The complete variable domain, with remaining parts taken from reference TRBV9 and TRBJ1-1, reads DSGVTQTPKHLITATGQRVTLRCSPRSGDLSVYWYQQSLDQGLQFLIQYYNGEERAKGNILERFSAQQFPDLHSELNLSSLELGDSALYFCASSVEANTEAFFGQGTRLTVV.

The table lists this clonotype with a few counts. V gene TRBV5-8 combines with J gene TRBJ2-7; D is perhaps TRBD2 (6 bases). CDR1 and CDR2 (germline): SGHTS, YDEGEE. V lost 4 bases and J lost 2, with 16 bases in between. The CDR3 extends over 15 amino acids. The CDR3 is CASSAVGRGTYEQYF. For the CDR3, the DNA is TGTGCCAGCAGCGCGGTCGGACGGGGGACCTACGAGCAGTACTTC.

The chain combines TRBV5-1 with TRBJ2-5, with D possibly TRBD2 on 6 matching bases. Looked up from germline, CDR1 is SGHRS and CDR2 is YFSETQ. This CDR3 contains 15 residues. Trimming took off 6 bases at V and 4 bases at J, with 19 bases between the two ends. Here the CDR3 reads CASTPAPRESETQYF. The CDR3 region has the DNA TGCGCCAGCACCCCGGCACCCCGGGAGTCAGAGACCCAGTACTTC.

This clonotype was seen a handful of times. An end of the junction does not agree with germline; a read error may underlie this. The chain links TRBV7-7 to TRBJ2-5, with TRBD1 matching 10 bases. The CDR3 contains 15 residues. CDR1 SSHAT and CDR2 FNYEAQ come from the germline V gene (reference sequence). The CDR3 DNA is TGTGCTAGCAGCTTACAGGGACAGGGGCTGGAGACCCAGTACTTC. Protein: CASSLQGQGLETQYF. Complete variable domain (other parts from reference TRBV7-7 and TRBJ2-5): GAGVSQSPRYKVTKRGQDVTLRCDPISSHATLYWYQQALGQGPEFLTYFNYEAQPDKSGLPSDRFSAERPEGSISTLTIQRTEQRDSAMYRCASSLQGQGLETQYFGPGTRLLVL.

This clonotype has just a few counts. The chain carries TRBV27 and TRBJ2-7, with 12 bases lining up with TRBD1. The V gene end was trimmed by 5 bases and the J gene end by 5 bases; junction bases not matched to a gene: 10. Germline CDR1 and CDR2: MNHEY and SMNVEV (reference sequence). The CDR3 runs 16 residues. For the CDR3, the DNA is TGTGCCAGCAGTAGTCGTGGGACAGGGGGCAGGCACGAGCAGTACTTC. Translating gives CASSSRGTGGRHEQYF.

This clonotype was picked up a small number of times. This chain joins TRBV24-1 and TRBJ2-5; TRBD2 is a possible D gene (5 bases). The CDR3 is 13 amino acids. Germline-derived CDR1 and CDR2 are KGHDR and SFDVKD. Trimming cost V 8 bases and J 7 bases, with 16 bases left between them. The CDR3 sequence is CATNNSTRGTQYF. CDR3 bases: TGTGCCACCAATAACAGTACCCGGGGGACCCAGTACTTC.

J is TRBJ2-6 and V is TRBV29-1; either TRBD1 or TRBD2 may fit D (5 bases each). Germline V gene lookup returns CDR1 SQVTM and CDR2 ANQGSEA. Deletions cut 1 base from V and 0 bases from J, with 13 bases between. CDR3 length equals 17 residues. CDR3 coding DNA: TGCAGCGTTGAAGCGGGACCGGCGGGCTCTGGGGCCAACGTCCTGACTTTC. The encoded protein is CSVEAGPAGSGANVLTF.

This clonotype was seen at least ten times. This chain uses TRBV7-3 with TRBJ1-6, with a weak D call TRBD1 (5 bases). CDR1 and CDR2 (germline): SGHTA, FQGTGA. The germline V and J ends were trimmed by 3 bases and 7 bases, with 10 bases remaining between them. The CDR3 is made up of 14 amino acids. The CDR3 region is CASSLTVLNSPLHF. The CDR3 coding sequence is TGTGCCAGCAGCTTGACAGTTTTAAATTCACCCCTCCACTTT. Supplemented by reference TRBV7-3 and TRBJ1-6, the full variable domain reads GAGVSQTPSNKVTEKGKYVELRCDPISGHTALYWYRQSLGQGPEFLIYFQGTGAADDSGLPNDRFFAVRPEGSVSTLKIQRTERGDSAVYLCASSLTVLNSPLHFGNGTRLTVT.

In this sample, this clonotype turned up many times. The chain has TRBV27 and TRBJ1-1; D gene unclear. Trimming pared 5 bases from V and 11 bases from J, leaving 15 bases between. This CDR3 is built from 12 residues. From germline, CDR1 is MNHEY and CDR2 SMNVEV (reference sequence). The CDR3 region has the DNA TGTGCCAGCAGTCTACTGACTGGAAAGGCTTTCTTT. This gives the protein CASSLLTGKAFF.

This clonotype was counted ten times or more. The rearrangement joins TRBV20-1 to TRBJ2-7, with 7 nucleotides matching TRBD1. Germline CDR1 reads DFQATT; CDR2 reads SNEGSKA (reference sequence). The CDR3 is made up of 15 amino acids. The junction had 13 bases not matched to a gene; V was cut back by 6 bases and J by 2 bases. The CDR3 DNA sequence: TGCAGTGCCACACGTACACAGGGGAACCCCTACGAGCAGTACTTC. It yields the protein CSATRTQGNPYEQYF.

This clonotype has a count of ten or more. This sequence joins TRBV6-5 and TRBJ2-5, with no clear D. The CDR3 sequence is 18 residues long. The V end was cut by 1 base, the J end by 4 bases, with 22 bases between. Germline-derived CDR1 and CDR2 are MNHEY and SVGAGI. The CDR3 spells CASSYYGRKGFYGETQYF. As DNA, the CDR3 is TGTGCCAGCAGTTACTACGGGCGGAAAGGGTTTTACGGAGAGACCCAGTACTTC.

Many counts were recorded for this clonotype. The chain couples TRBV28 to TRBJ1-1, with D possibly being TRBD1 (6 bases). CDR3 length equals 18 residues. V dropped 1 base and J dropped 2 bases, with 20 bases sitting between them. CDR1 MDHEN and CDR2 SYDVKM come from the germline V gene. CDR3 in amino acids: CASSLYAVRGDINTEAFF. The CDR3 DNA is TGTGCCAGCAGTTTATACGCTGTGCGGGGGGACATTAACACTGAAGCTTTCTTT.